Sequencing of this TCR beta chain was carried out in a study of T cells after yellow fever vaccination. In germline, CDR1 is SGHTA, CDR2 FQGNSA. The V end lost 6 bases, the J end lost 1 base, and 10 bases lay between the germline ends. The CDR3 is 14 residues long. TCRdb re-called the 5' RACE reads through MiXCR, storing one row per CDR3 protein. The profile shows 550,000 or so distinct CDR3 sequences, roughly a fifth of them singletons. Study conclusions and caveats: Though it reached lower strength, the secondary response hit its peak faster, day 5 versus 15. Clones from primary vaccination mostly reappeared after the booster (over 95% CD4, just over 85% CD8).

This clonotype has just a few counts. Its antigen is unidentified. This clonotype was sampled from a man in his thirties or forties who received the YFV17D yellow fever vaccine. This sequence joins TRBV7-2 and TRBJ1-3, with D perhaps TRBD1 (5 bases). Sample: PBMCs, taken 15 days after the yellow fever booster vaccination. The DNA of the CDR3 is TGTGCCAGCAGACTTGGGGGGTCTGGAAACACCATATATTTT. Its translation: CASRLGGSGNTIYF. Full variable domain (missing parts from reference TRBV7-2 and TRBJ1-3): GAGVSQSPSNKVTEKGKDVELRCDPISGHTALYWYRQSLGQGLEFLIYFQGNSAPDKSGLPSDRFSAERTGGSVSTLTIQRTQQEDSAVYLCASRLGGSGNTIYFGEGSWLTVV.